Given below is one T cell receptor beta chain in context. This clonotype appeared once. There is no known antigen for this receptor. Per-nucleotide qualities are absent, and no much larger clonotype sits a single base away. Weak support is all one read offers. The CDR3 sequence holds 13 residues, the cysteine and phenylalanine included. The only DNA kept is the CDR3, 39 bases in frame from the first base. CDR1 DFQATT and CDR2 SNEGSKA were looked up in the germline V gene (reference sequence). A distance of 18 bases separates the germline ends of V and J, which lose 5 bases and 10 bases respectively. The data originate from a study of CD8 T cells in ankylosing spondylitis (dated by TCRdb to 2016 to 2017). Background for the entire study: T cell receptor beta repertoires were profiled in healthy donors and ankylosing spondylitis patients so that disease-linked TCR variants could be found. The whole study cohort included 95 to 130 healthy donors and under 30 ankylosing spondylitis patients. Peripheral blood was sampled, and synovial fluid was additionally collected from ankylosing spondylitis patients.

Sequencing used an Illumina HiSeq 2500. TCR beta libraries were prepared by quantitative 5'-RACE with molecular barcodes. The paper's processing steps were these. Disease-linked TCR variants were identified with a new computational method built on a probabilistic model of VDJ rearrangement. The raw public data were reprocessed by TCRdb itself: fastp quality trimming at Q25, MiXCR clonotype calling, in-frame beta chains only. Each record represents a unique CDR3 protein, reported with the most common genes and DNA among its rows. These V and J calls derive from TCRdb rather than the authors' analysis. The sample records more than 200,000 distinct CDR3 sequences, more than 20% of which are singletons. Roughly 0.67% of the sample comes from the top ten. Here is what the overall study found, with its caveats: A TCR beta motif of eight highly homologous amino acid variants appeared characteristic of blood from ankylosing spondylitis patients. Some motif variants had previously been reported in the synovial fluid and blood of reactive arthritis patients, which suggests shared mechanisms of disease initiation. In peripheral blood, the disease-linked clones were found at relatively low frequencies and had a CD8+ phenotype. The disease-linked clones were reported as significantly enriched in matched synovial fluid samples from ankylosing spondylitis patients.

This receptor was taken from a male donor with ankylosing spondylitis or in good health (not recorded which). The source material was blood, either unsorted or a sorted T cell fraction (not recorded which). This chain is built from TRBV20-1 and TRBJ2-1; the D gene is possibly TRBD1, with 5 bases matching. The CDR3: CSAGAGSLEEQFF. The DNA sequence reads TGCAGTGCTGGGGCCGGATCCCTGGAGGAGCAGTTCTTC.